A single sample is the source of the 11 T cell receptor beta chains below, sequenced in a study of blood T cells in healthy people across ages. A second about 7 to 11 cycle PCR used barcoded and J-beta primers. TCRdb analysed the 5' RACE reads with MiXCR anew, one entry per CDR3 protein. The profile covers about 1.8 million distinct CDR3 sequences, with 49% appearing a single time and 2.1% taken by the ten largest. The sequenced material came from blood. The receptors come from a woman between 35 and 50 years old in good health.

Details on this clonotype: Its ends do not fully match the called genes, so a read error is possible. This rearrangement joins TRBV7-2 to TRBJ2-3, with TRBD2 matching over 7 bases. This CDR3 spans 16 amino acids. The germline CDR1 and CDR2 sequences are SGHTA and FQGNSA. The CDR3 region is CAGSLYSAGRTDTQYF. For the CDR3, the DNA is TGTGCCGGCAGCTTATACTCAGCGGGGCGCACAGATACGCAGTATTTT.

V is TRBV5-5 and J is TRBJ1-1, with D unresolved. The V gene's germline CDR1 is SGHKS and CDR2 YYEKEE (reference sequence). The CDR3 is made up of 16 amino acids. The V and J ends lost 4 bases and 0 bases respectively, with 16 bases between them. CDR3 DNA sequence: TGTGCCAGCAGCCCGGTACAACTAACAGTGAACACTGAAGCTTTCTTT. This gives the protein CASSPVQLTVNTEAFF.

This clonotype was found a few times. V gene TRBV20-1 combines with J gene TRBJ2-3; the D is unclear. The germline V and J ends were trimmed by 2 bases and 5 bases, with 8 bases remaining between them. Germline V gives CDR1 DFQATT, CDR2 SNEGSKA (reference sequence). The CDR3 is 12 residues long. The CDR3 sequence is CSARRDGDTQYF. The CDR3 DNA is TGCAGTGCTAGAAGGGATGGAGATACGCAGTATTTT.

This clonotype was detected a few times. The chain combines TRBV12-5 with TRBJ2-3; D ambiguous. Germline CDR1 reads LGHNT; CDR2 reads FRNRAP. The V end lost 6 bases, the J end lost 5 bases, and 12 bases lay between the germline ends. This CDR3 has 13 residues. CDR3 residues: CASGQSLGDTQYF. CDR3 bases: TGTGCTAGTGGCCAAAGTTTAGGAGATACGCAGTATTTT.

The V and J genes are TRBV6-6 and TRBJ2-1; D is uncertain. V shed 5 bases and J shed 7 bases, with 6 bases lying between them. Germline lookup yields CDR1 MNHNY and CDR2 SVGAGI (reference sequence). This CDR3 contains 11 residues. The CDR3 DNA follows: TGTGCCAGCAGTAAACCGAATGAGCAGTTCTTC. Protein product: CASSKPNEQFF.

This sequence joins TRBV7-9 and TRBJ1-1; no reliable D call. Germline CDR1 reads SEHNR; CDR2 reads FQNEAQ (reference sequence). V was trimmed by 6 bases and J by 0 bases, leaving 11 bases between them. The CDR3 sequence is 14 residues long. The CDR3 nucleotides are TGTGCCAGCAGGACAACAGACATGAACACTGAAGCTTTCTTT. This sequence encodes CASRTTDMNTEAFF. Based on the CDR3 plus reference TRBV7-9 and TRBJ1-1, the full variable domain is DTGVSQNPRHKITKRGQNVTFRCDPISEHNRLYWYRQTLGQGPEFLTYFQNEAQLEKSRLLSDRFSAERPKGSFSTLEIQRTEQGDSAMYLCASRTTDMNTEAFFGQGTRLTVV.

The chain has TRBV7-9 and TRBJ1-2; TRBD1 agrees at 9 bases. V shed 5 bases, J shed 2 bases, and the junction held 12 bases outside the gene matches. In germline, CDR1 is SEHNR, CDR2 FQNEAQ (reference sequence). The CDR3 sequence is 17 residues long. Written as DNA, the CDR3 is TGTGCCAGCAGCCCTAGGACAGGGGCCGACTCGAACTATGGCTACACCTTC. This encodes CASSPRTGADSNYGYTF.

The chain carries TRBV6-2 or TRBV6-3 and TRBJ1-5, with 8 bases matching TRBD1. V was pared by 7 bases and J by 3 bases, with 8 bases of the junction left unmatched. This CDR3 is built from 15 residues. Germline-derived CDR1 and CDR2 are MNHEY and SVGEGT. The CDR3, as DNA: TGTGCCAGCACCTTGACAGGGGACAACAATCAGCCCCAGCATTTT. Translation: CASTLTGDNNQPQHF.

This chain links TRBV27 with TRBJ2-3, with D unclear. CDR1 MNHEY and CDR2 SMNVEV come from the germline V gene (reference sequence). The CDR3 sequence is 14 residues long. V was shortened by 5 bases and J by 5 bases, with 14 bases between the two germline ends. In DNA form, the CDR3 reads TGTGCCAGCAGTCCGAGTCATTCAGGAGATACGCAGTATTTT. Amino acids: CASSPSHSGDTQYF.

The chain has TRBV7-9 and TRBJ1-1; TRBD1 matches at 7 bases. The CDR3 sequence is 15 residues long. Germline lookup yields CDR1 SEHNR and CDR2 FQNEAQ (reference sequence). The ends lost 2 bases at V and 5 bases at J; junction bases unmatched: 8. In DNA form, the CDR3 reads TGTGCCAGCAGCTTACCGTCGACAGGGAAGACTGAAGCTTTCTTT. Translation gives CASSLPSTGKTEAFF. The entire variable domain, with the rest obtained from reference TRBV7-9 and TRBJ1-1, is as follows: DTGVSQNPRHKITKRGQNVTFRCDPISEHNRLYWYRQTLGQGPEFLTYFQNEAQLEKSRLLSDRFSAERPKGSFSTLEIQRTEQGDSAMYLCASSLPSTGKTEAFFGQGTRLTVV.

The chain employs TRBV27 and TRBJ2-3; the match to TRBD2 covers 8 bases. This CDR3 has 15 residues. The germline V gene encodes CDR1 MNHEY and CDR2 SMNVEV (reference sequence). Trimming took 4 bases from V and 4 from J; bases not matched to a gene: 7. CDR3 region: CASSYRDGRADTQYF. The CDR3 nucleotides are TGTGCCAGCAGTTACAGAGACGGGAGGGCAGATACGCAGTATTTT.